This record looks at one TCR beta chain sequence and its context. In the original analysis: How many nucleated cells were present was estimated from reference gene primer amplification. Produced via immunoSEQ multiplex PCR; TCRdb's table is partial and in-frame only. V, J and clone size were drawn from that table, and D and trimming were deduced from the DNA. The table has nearly 110,000 clones, roughly 84% seen once. V lost 2 bases and J lost 9, with 14 bases in between. Looked up from germline, CDR1 is SGDLS and CDR2 is YYNGEE. This CDR3 has 13 residues. This sample was included in a study of blood T cell repertoires in COVID-19.

This rearrangement joins TRBV9 to TRBJ1-1; TRBD1 is a possible D gene (5 bases). What was sequenced was peripheral blood. The source of this sequence is a human donor in a cohort sampled during active COVID-19. The DNA of the CDR3 is TGTGCCAGCAGCGTTGGGGACTTGTCACAAGCTTTCTTT. Its protein product is CASSVGDLSQAFF.